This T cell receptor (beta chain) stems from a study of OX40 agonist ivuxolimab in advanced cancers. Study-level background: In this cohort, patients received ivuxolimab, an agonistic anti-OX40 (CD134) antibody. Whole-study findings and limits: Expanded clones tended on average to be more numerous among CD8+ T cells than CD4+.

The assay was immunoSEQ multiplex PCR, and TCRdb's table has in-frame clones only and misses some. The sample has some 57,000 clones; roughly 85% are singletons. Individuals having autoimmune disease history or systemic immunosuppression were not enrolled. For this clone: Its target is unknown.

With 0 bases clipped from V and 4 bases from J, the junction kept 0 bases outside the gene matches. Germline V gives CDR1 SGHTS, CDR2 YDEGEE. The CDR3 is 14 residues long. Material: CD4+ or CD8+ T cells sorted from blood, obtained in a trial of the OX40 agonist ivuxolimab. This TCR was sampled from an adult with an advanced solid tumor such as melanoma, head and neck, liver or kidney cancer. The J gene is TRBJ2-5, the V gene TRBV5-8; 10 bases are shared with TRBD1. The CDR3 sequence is CASSLGTGGETQYF. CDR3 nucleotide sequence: TGTGCCAGCAGCTTGGGGACAGGGGGAGAGACCCAGTACTTC.